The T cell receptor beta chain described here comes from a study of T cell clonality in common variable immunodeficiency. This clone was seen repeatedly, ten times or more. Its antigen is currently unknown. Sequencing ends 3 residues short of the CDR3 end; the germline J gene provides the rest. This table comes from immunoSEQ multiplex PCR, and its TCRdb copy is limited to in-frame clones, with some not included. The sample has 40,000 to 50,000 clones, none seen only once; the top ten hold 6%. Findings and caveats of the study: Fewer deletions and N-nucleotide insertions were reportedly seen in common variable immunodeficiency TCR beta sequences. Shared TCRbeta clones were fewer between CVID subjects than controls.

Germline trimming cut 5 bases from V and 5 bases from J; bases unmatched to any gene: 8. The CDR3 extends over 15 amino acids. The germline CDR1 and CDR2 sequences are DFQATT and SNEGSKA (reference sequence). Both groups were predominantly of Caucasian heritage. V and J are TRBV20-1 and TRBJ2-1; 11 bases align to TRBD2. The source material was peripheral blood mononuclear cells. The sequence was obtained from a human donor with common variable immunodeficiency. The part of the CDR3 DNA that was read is TGCAGTGCTCCCGGATTAGCGGGAGGGCACAATGAG. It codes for CSAPGLAGGHNE. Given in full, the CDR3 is CSAPGLAGGHNEQFF.